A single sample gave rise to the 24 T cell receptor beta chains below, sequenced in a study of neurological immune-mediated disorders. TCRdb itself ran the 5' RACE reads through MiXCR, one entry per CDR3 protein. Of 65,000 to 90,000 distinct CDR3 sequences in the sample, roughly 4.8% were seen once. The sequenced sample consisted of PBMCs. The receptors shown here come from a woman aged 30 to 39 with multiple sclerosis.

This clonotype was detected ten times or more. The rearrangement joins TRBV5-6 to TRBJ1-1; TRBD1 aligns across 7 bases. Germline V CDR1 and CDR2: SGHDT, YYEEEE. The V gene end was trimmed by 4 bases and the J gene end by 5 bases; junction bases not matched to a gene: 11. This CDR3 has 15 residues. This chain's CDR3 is CASSRYDRAPTEAFF. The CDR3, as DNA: TGTGCCAGCAGCCGATATGACAGGGCCCCTACTGAAGCTTTCTTT.

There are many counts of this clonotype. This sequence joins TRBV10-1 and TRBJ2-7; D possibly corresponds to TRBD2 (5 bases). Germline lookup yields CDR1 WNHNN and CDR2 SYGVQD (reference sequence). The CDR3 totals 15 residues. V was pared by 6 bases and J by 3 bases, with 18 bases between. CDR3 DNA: TGCGCCAGCAGCCATGGAGAGGGAGCAAGCTACGAGCAGTACTTC. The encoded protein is CASSHGEGASYEQYF.

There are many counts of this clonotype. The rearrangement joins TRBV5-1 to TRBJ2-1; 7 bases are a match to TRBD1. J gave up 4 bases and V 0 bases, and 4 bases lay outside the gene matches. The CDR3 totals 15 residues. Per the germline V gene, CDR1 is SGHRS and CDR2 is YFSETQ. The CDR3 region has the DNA TGCGCCAGCAGCTTGGCTACGGGACAGTACAATGAGCAGTTCTTC. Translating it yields CASSLATGQYNEQFF.

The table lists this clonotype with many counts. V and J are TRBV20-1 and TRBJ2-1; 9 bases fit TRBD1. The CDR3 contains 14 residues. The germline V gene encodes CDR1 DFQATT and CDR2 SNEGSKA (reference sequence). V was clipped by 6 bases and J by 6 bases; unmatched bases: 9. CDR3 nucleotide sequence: TGCAGTGCCGGCGAAGGGACAGGGATCAATGAGCAGTTCTTC. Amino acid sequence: CSAGEGTGINEQFF.

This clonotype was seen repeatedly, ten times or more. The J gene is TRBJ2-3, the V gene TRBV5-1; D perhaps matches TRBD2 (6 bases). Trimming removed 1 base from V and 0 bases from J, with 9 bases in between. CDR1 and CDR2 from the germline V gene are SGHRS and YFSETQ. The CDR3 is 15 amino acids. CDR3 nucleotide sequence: TGCGCCAGCAGCTTGTTAGCGGATAGCACAGATACGCAGTATTTT. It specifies CASSLLADSTDTQYF.

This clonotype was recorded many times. CDR3 amino acids: CASSSPLKDRTNEQFF. DNA of the CDR3: TGTGCCAGCAGCTCCCCGCTCAAGGACAGAACCAATGAGCAGTTCTTC. The chain joins TRBV5-5 to TRBJ2-1; possible D gene TRBD1, 6 bases. Trimming shortened V by 3 bases and J by 6 bases, and 19 bases separated the two germline ends. Germline assignment: CDR1 SGHKS and CDR2 YYEKEE (reference sequence). The CDR3 extends over 16 amino acids.

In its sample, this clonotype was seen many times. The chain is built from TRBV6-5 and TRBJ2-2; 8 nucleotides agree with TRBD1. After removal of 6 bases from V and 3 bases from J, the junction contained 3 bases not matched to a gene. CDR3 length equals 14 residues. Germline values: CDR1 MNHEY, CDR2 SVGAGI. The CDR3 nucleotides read TGTGCCAGCAGAATGGACAGGGACACCGGGGAGCTGTTTTTT. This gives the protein CASRMDRDTGELFF.

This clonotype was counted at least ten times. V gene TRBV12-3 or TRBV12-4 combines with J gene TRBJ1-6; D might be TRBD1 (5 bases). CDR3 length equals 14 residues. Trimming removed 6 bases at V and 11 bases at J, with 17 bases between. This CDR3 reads CASRGMRDQTPLHF. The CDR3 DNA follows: TGTGCCAGCAGGGGGATGCGGGACCAGACACCCCTCCACTTT.

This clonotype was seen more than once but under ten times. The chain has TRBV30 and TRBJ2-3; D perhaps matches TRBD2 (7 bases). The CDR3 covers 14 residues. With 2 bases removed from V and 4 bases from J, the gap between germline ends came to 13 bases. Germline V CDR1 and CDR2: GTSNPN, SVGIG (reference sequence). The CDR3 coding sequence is TGTGCCTGGAGTTTACGGGGGGCCCCAGATACGCAGTATTTT. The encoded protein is CAWSLRGAPDTQYF.

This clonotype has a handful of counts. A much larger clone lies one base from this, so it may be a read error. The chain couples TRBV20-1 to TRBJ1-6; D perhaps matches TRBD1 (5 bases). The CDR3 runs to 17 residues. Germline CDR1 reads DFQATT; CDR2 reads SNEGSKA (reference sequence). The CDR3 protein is CSARDLIGQGDNSHLHF. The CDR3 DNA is TGCAGTGCTAGAGATCTCATTGGCCAGGGCGATAATTCACACCTCCACTTT.

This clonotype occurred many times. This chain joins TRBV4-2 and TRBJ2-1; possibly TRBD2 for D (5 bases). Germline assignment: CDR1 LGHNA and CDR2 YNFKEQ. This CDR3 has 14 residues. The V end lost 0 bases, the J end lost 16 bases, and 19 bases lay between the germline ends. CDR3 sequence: CASSQDLGPSRDFF. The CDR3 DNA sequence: TGTGCCAGCAGCCAAGATCTTGGCCCTAGTCGGGATTTCTTC.

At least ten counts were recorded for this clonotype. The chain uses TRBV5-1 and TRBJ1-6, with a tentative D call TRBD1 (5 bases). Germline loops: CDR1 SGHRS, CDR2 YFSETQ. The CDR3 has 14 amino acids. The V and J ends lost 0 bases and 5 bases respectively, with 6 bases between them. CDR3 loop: CASSLGQNNSPLHF. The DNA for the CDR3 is TGCGCCAGCAGCTTGGGACAGAATAATTCACCCCTCCACTTT.

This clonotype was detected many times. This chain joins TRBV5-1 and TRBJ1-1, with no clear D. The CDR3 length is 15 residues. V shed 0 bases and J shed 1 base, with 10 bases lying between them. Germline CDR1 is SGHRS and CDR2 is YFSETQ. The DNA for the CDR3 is TGCGCCAGCAGCTTGGGCTACGGGGAGAACACTGAAGCTTTCTTT. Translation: CASSLGYGENTEAFF.

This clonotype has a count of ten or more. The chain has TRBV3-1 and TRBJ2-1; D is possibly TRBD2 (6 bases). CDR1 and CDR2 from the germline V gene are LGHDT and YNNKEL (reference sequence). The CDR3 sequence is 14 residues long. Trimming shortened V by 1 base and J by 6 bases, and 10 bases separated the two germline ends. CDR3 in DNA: TGTGCCAGCAGCCAAGCGGGAGAGAGCAATGAGCAGTTCTTC. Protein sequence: CASSQAGESNEQFF.

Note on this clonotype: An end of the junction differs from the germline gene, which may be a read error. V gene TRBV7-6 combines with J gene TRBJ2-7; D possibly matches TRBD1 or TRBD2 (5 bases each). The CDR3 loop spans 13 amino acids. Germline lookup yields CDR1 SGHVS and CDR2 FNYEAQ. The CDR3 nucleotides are TGTGCCAGTAGCTCGGGACCGAACTACGAGCAGTACTTC. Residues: CASSSGPNYEQYF. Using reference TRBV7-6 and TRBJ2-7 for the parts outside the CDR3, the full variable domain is GAGVSQSPRYKVTKRGQDVALRCDPISGHVSLYWYRQALGQGPEFLTYFNYEAQQDKSGLPNDRFSAERPEGSISTLTIQRTEQRDSAMYRCASSSGPNYEQYFGPGTRLTVT.

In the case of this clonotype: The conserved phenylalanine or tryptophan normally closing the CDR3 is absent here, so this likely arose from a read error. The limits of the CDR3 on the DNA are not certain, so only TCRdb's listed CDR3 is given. CDR3 protein: CASNTGSGSNQPQNC. This rearrangement joins TRBV28 to TRBJ1-5; TRBD1 was called by the table and not checked on the DNA. The V gene's germline CDR1 is MDHEN and CDR2 SYDVKM. The length of the CDR3 is 15 amino acids, counting both ends.

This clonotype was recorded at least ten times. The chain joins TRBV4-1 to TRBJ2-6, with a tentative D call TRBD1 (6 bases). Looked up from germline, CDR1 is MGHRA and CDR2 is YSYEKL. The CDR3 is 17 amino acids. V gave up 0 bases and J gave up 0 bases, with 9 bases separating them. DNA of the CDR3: TGCGCCAGCAGCCAAGAGGACAGCACCTCTGGGGCCAACGTCCTGACTTTC. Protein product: CASSQEDSTSGANVLTF.

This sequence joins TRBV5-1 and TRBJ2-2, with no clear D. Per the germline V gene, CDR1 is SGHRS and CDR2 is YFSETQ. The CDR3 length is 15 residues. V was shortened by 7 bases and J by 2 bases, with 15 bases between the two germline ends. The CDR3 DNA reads TGCGCCAGCGCGGTAATGCAGTCTAACACCGGGGAGCTGTTTTTT. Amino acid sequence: CASAVMQSNTGELFF.

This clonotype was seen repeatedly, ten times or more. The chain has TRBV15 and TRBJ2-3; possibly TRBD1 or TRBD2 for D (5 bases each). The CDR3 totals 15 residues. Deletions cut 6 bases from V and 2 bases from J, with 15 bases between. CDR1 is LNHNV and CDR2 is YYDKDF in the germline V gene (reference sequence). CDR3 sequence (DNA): TGTGCCACCAGTGACCGGGACGCCCCCACAGATACGCAGTATTTT. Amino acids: CATSDRDAPTDTQYF. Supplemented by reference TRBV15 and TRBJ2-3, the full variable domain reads DAMVIQNPRYQVTQFGKPVTLSCSQTLNHNVMYWYQQKSSQAPKLLFHYYDKDFNNEADTPDNFQSRRPNTSFCFLDIRSPGLGDTAMYLCATSDRDAPTDTQYFGPGTRLTVL.

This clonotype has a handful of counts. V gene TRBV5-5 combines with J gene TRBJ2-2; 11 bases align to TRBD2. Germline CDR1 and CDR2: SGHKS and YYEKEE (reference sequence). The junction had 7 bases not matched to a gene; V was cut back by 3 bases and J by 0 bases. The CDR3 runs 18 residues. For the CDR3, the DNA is TGTGCCAGCAGCTCCTACCGACTAGCGGGAACGAACACCGGGGAGCTGTTTTTT. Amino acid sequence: CASSSYRLAGTNTGELFF. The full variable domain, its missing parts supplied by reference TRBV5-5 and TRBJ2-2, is DAGVTQSPTHLIKTRGQQVTLRCSPISGHKSVSWYQQVLGQGPQFIFQYYEKEERGRGNFPDRFSARQFPNYSSELNVNALLLGDSALYLCASSSYRLAGTNTGELFFGEGSRLTVL.

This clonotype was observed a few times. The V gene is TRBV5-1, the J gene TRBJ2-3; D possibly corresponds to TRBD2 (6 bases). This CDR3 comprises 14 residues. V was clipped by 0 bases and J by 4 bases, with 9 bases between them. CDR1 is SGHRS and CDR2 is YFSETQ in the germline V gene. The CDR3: CASSLAGAPDTQYF. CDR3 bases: TGCGCCAGCAGCTTGGCGGGAGCCCCAGATACGCAGTATTTT.

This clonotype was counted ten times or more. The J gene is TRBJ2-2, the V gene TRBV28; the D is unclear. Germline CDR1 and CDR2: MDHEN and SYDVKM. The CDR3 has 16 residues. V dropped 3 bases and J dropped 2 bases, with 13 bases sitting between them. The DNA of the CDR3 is TGTGCCAGCAGTTTGAAAGGGCCCCTTAACACCGGGGAGCTGTTTTTT. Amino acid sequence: CASSLKGPLNTGELFF.

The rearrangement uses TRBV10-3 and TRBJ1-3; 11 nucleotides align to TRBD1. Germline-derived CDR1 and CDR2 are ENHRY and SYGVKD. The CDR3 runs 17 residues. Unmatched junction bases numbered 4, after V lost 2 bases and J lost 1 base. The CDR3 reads CAISELGQGASGNTIYF. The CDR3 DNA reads TGTGCCATCAGTGAGCTCGGACAGGGGGCATCTGGAAACACCATATATTTT.

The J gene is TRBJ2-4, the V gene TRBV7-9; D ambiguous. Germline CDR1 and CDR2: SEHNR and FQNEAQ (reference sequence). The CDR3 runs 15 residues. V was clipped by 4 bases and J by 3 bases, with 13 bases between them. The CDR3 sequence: CASSSADEFKNIQYF. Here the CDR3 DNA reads TGTGCCAGCAGCTCCGCTGACGAATTCAAAAACATTCAGTACTTC.